Listed here are 8 T cell receptor beta chains from one sample, sequenced in a study of blood T cell repertoires in COVID-19. Sequenced by immunoSEQ multiplex PCR; TCRdb stores in-frame clones only, minus some. The data hold about 110,000 clones, with approximately 84% observed a single time. Sample: peripheral blood. Receptor source: a man in his forties or fifties with acute or convalescent COVID-19.

This clone was seen only once. The CDR3 sequence is CATSDWTELGGAFF. The CDR3 nucleotides read TGTGCCACCAGTGATTGGACGGAGCTTGGGGGGGCTTTCTTT. The genes are TRBV24-1 and TRBJ1-1, with D perhaps TRBD1 (5 bases). Trimming took 2 bases from V and 11 from J, leaving 17 bases between them. The germline gives CDR1 KGHDR, CDR2 SFDVKD. The CDR3 covers 14 residues.

The V gene is TRBV7-8, the J gene TRBJ1-5, with 8 positions matching TRBD1. The CDR3 is 14 amino acids. The J segment lost 4 bases and the V segment lost 5 bases, leaving 4 bases of the junction unmatched. Per the germline V gene, CDR1 is SGHVS and CDR2 is FQNEAQ. CDR3 in DNA: TGTGCCAGCAGCCTCAGGGGGCCTAATCAGCCCCAGCATTTT. This gives the protein CASSLRGPNQPQHF. The variable domain in full, with the rest retrieved from reference TRBV7-8 and TRBJ1-5, is GAGVSQSPRYKVAKRGQDVALRCDPISGHVSLFWYQQALGQGPEFLTYFQNEAQLDKSGLPSDRFFAERPEGSVSTLKIQRTQQEDSAVYLCASSLRGPNQPQHFGDGTRLSIL.

The chain is built from TRBV9 and TRBJ1-1; no clear D. The CDR3 length is 14 residues. The germline CDR1 and CDR2 sequences are SGDLS and YYNGEE. Trimming cost V 0 bases and J 1 base, with 7 bases left between them. CDR3: CASSVVGQNTEAFF. DNA of the CDR3: TGTGCCAGCAGCGTAGTTGGGCAGAACACTGAAGCTTTCTTT.

This clone was counted a few times. The chain is built from TRBV2 and TRBJ1-1; D is possibly TRBD1 (5 bases). From germline, CDR1 is SNHLY and CDR2 FYNNEI. Trimming pared 3 bases from V and 4 bases from J, leaving 9 bases between. The CDR3 runs 13 residues. The CDR3 DNA follows: TGTGCCAGCAGTGACAGGGTTGGCACTGAAGCTTTCTTT. It specifies CASSDRVGTEAFF.

The chain recombines TRBV6-6 with TRBJ2-7; 7 nucleotides line up with TRBD1. After removal of 10 bases from V and 4 bases from J, the junction contained 10 bases not matched to a gene. The germline CDR1 and CDR2 sequences are MNHNY and SVGAGI (reference sequence). This CDR3 contains 13 residues. DNA for the CDR3: TGTGCCACCACGATAGGACAGGTTTACGAGCAGTACTTC. Translating it yields CATTIGQVYEQYF.

The chain joins TRBV5-1 to TRBJ2-3; TRBD2 is a possible D gene (5 bases). Trimming took off 4 bases at V and 4 bases at J, with 10 bases between the two ends. This CDR3 comprises 13 residues. CDR1 SGHRS and CDR2 YFSETQ come from the germline V gene. CDR3 amino acids: CASSLRGADTQYF. The DNA for the CDR3 is TGCGCCAGCAGCCTCCGGGGAGCAGATACGCAGTATTTT. Looking up the rest from reference TRBV5-1 and TRBJ2-3 gives the full variable domain: KAGVTQTPRYLIKTRGQQVTLSCSPISGHRSVSWYQQTPGQGLQFLFEYFSETQRNKGNFPGRFSGRQFSNSRSEMNVSTLELGDSALYLCASSLRGADTQYFGPGTRLTVL.

The J gene is TRBJ2-6, the V gene TRBV7-2, with D perhaps matching TRBD1 (5 bases). The CDR3 loop spans 16 amino acids. Germline lookup yields CDR1 SGHTA and CDR2 FQGNSA. V lost 5 bases and J lost 4, with 15 bases in between. CDR3 nucleotides: TGTGCCAGCAGCGCAAGATTGGGGCTAGGGGCCAACGTCCTGACTTTC. Its translation is CASSARLGLGANVLTF.

V is TRBV11-2 and J is TRBJ2-7, with a tentative D call TRBD2 (5 bases). This CDR3 comprises 13 residues. CDR1 and CDR2 from the germline V gene are SGHAT and FQNNGV. The germline V and J ends were trimmed by 5 bases and 0 bases, with 8 bases remaining between them. CDR3 bases: TGTGCCAGCAGCGCGGGCCCCTCCTACGAGCAGTACGTC. Its protein is CASSAGPSYEQYV.